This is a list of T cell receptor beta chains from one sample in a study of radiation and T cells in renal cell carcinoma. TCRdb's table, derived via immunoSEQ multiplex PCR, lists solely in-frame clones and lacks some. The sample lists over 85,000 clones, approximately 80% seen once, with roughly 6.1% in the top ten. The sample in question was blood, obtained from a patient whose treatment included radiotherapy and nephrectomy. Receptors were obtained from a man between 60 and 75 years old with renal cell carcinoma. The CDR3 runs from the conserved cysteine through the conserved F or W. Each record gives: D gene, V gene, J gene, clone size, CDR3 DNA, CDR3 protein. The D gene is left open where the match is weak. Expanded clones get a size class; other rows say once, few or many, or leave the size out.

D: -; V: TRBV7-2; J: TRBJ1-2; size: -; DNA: TGTGCCAGCAGAGCTAAGGGGGTCACTTTCTATGGCTACACCTTC; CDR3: CASRAKGVTFYGYTF
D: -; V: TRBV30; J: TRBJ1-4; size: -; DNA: TGTGCCTGGAATTTAGGTTTCGGTGAAAAACTGTTTTTT; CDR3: CAWNLGFGEKLFF
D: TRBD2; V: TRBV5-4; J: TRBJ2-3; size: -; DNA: TGTGCCAGCAGCTTGCCGGGACTAGCGAGCACAGATACGCAGTATTTT; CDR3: CASSLPGLASTDTQYF
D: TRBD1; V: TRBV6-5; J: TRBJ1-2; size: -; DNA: TGTGCCAGCAGTTCCCGACAGGGGGCGAACTATGGCTACACCTTC; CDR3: CASSSRQGANYGYTF
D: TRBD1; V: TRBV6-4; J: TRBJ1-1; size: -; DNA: TGTGCCAGCAGCGCCGGGACAGGGGGCACTGAAGCTTTCTTT; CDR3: CASSAGTGGTEAFF
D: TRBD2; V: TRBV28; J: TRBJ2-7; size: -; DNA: TGTGCCAGCAGCATCGGACTAGCGGGAGTAGAAGAGCAGTACTTC; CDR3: CASSIGLAGVEEQYF
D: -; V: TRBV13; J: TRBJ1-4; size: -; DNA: TGTGCCAGCAGACCTCGTGGGGACGGTAATGAAAAACTGTTTTTT; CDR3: CASRPRGDGNEKLFF
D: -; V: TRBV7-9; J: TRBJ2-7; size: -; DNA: TGTGCCAGCAGCTTAGGGGACACGCCGGGGCCTTACGAGCAGTACTTC; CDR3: CASSLGDTPGPYEQYF
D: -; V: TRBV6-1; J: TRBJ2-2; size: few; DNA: TGTGCCAGCAGTGAAACGGGACGCCCGCCCACCGGGGAGCTGTTTTTT; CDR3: CASSETGRPPTGELFF
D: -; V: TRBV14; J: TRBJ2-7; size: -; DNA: TGTGCCAGCAGCCATTATCGGAGAGGGGCCTACGAGCAGTACTTC; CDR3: CASSHYRRGAYEQYF
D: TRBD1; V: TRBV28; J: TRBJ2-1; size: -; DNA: TGTGCCAGCAGCCCCTCTGGGACAGTCTACAATGAGCAGTTCTTC; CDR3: CASSPSGTVYNEQFF
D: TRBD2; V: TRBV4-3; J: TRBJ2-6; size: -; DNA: TGCGCCAGCAGCCAAGATCTACTAGCGGGAGGGTGGGCCTCTGGGGCCAACGTCCTGACTTTC; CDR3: CASSQDLLAGGWASGANVLTF
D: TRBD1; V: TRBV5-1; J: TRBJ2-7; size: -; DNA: TGCGCCAGCAGCTTGGAGACAGGGGTGGGGGAGCAGTACTTC; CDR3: CASSLETGVGEQYF
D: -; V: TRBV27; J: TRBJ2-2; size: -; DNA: TGTGCCAGCAGTTGGGGACTGTACACCGGGGAGCTGTTTTTT; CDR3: CASSWGLYTGELFF
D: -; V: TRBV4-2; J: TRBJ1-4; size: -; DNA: TGTGCCAGCAGCCAAGTCGGGCGGGGTAATGAAAAACTGTTTTTT; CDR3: CASSQVGRGNEKLFF
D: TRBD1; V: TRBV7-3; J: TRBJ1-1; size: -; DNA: TGTGCCAGCAGCCAGACAGGGACGACTGAAGCTTTCTTT; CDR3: CASSQTGTTEAFF
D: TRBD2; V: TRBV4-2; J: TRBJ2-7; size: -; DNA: TGTGCCAGCAGCCTCGGACTAGCGGGAGGCGAGCAGTACTTC; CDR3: CASSLGLAGGEQYF
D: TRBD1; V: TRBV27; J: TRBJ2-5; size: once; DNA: TGTGCCAGCGGGGTTGGGACAGGGTATAGGACCGAGTACTTC; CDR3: CASGVGTGYRTEYF
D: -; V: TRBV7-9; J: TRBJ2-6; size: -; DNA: TGTGCCAGCAGCTTCCGGCCGGAAGGGGCCAACGTCCTGACTTTC; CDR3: CASSFRPEGANVLTF
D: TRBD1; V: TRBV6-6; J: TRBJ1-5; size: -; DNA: TGTGCCAGCAGTTACTCACCGGGACAGGGTGGTCAGCCCCAGCATTTT; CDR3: CASSYSPGQGGQPQHF
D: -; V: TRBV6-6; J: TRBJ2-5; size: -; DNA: TGTGCCAGCAGTTACTCGGTTGGGGAGACCCAGTACTTC; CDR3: CASSYSVGETQYF
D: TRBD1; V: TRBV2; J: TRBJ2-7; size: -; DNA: TGTGCCAGCAGTGTGGTTTTTGGGACAGACTCCTACGAGCAGTACTTC; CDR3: CASSVVFGTDSYEQYF
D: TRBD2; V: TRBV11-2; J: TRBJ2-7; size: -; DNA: TGTGCCAGCAGCACGGGACTAGCGGGAACCTACGAGCAGTACTTC; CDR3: CASSTGLAGTYEQYF
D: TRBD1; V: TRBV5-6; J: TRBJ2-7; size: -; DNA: TGTGCCAGCAGCTTCTACAGGGGGCCTGACTTTCGAGTCCACGAGCAGTACTTC; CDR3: CASSFYRGPDFRVHEQYF
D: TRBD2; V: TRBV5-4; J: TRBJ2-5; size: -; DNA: TGTGCCAGCAGCTCCACGGCTAGCGGGTTCCAAGAGACCCAGTACTTC; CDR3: CASSSTASGFQETQYF
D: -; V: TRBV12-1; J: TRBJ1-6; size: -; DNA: TGTGCCAGCAGCTGGGACAGGGGTAACTCTTTCCGTAATTCACCCCTCCACTTT; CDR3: CASSWDRGNSFRNSPLHF
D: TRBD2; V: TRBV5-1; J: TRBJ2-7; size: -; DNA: TGCGCCAGCAGCGGATCCGGGACTAGCGGGAGTTCCTACGAGCAGTACTTC; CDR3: CASSGSGTSGSSYEQYF
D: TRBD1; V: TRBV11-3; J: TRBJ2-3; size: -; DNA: TGTGCCAGCAGCGGGTACCGGGACAGAGGGCAGTATTTT; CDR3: CASSGYRDRGQYF
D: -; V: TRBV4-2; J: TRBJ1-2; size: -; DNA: TGTGCCAGCAGCCTGCAGAGGAGTGGTCCGACCGGTGGCTACACCTTC; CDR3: CASSLQRSGPTGGYTF
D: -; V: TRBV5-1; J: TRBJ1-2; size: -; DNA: TGCGCCAGCAGCTTGGGAAGTGGTGGCTACACCTTC; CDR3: CASSLGSGGYTF
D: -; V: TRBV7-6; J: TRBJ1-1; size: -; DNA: TGTGCCAGCAGCTTAGACGAGGACACTGAAGCTTTCTTT; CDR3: CASSLDEDTEAFF
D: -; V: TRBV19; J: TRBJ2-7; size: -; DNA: TGTGCCAGTAGGGACATGTACGAGCAGTACTTC; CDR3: CASRDMYEQYF
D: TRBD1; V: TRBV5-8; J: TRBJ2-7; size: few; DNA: TGTGCCAGCAGCAGACACAGGGGAGCTTCAGTGGACGAGCAGTACTTC; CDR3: CASSRHRGASVDEQYF
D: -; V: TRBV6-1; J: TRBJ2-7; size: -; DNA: TGTGCCAGCAGAGGGTCTGGCTCGCTCTACGAGCAGTACTTC; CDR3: CASRGSGSLYEQYF
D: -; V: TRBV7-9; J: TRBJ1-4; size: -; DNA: TGTGCCAGCAGCTTAGGGGGCCTGGATGAAAAACTGTTTTTT; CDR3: CASSLGGLDEKLFF
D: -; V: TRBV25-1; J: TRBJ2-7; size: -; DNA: TGTGCCAGCAGTGAAGCGGGACAACAATCCTACGAGCAGTACTTC; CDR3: CASSEAGQQSYEQYF
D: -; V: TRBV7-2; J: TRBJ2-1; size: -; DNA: TGTGCCAGCAGCTTAGGGCGTAGGGGGAATGAGCAGTTCTTC; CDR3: CASSLGRRGNEQFF
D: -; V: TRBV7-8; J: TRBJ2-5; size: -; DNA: TGTGCCAGCAGCTTAGAGGGAGTAAGTGAGACCCAGTACTTC; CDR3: CASSLEGVSETQYF
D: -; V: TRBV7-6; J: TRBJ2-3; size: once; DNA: TGTGCCAGCAGCTCTCGGACGACAGATACGCAGTATTTT; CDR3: CASSSRTTDTQYF
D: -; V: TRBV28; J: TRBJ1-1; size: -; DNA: TGTGCCAGCAGTTTATATGTGAACACTGAAGCTTTCTTT; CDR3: CASSLYVNTEAFF
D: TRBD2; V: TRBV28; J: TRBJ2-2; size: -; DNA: TGTGCCAGCAGTCGCCGCCGGGTAGCGGGAGGGTGGACCGGGGAGCTGTTTTTT; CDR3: CASSRRRVAGGWTGELFF
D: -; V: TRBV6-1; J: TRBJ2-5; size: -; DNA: TGTGCCAGCAATCTTGGGGAGGCGACCCAGTACTTC; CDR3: CASNLGEATQYF
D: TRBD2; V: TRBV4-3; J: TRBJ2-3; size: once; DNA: TGCGCCAGCAGCCAAGTATACCTAGCGGGAGAGGGGTTCAGGACAGATACGCAGTATTTT; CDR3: CASSQVYLAGEGFRTDTQYF
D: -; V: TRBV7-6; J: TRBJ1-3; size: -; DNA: TGTGCCAGCAGCTCCCCGGGAGTAGACAGAAACACCATATATTTT; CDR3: CASSSPGVDRNTIYF
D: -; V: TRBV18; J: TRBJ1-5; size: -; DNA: TGTGCCAGCTCTCTACAGGGTTTGGGTCAGCCCCAGCATTTT; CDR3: CASSLQGLGQPQHF
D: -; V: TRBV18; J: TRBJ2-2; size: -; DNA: TGTGCCAGCTCACTTCGAAGTAGAACCGGGGAGCTGTTTTTT; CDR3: CASSLRSRTGELFF
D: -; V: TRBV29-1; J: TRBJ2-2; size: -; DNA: TGCAGCGTTGAGAGGGACACCGGGGAGCTGTTTTTT; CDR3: CSVERDTGELFF
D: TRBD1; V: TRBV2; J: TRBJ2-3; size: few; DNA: TGTGCCAGCAGTGCGGGGGACAGGGCGGCCCTCGCGGCGCAGTATTTT; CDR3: CASSAGDRAALAAQYF
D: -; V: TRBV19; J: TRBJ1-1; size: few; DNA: TGTGCCAGTAGTAAGGGTGGCCCTGAAGCTTTCTTT; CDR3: CASSKGGPEAFF
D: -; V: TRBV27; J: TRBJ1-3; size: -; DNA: TGTGCCAGCAGTTTCCGGGGGGCTGGAAACACCATATATTTT; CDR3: CASSFRGAGNTIYF